The text below deals with one T cell receptor beta chain. The record originates from a study of cytomegalovirus exposure and HLA in healthy donors. Libraries were prepared by immunoSEQ multiplex PCR; TCRdb keeps only in-frame clonotypes and omits some of them. This sample has fewer than 120,000 clones, with roughly 90% found just once. Trimming removed 3 bases from V and 3 bases from J, with 9 bases in between. The germline V gene has CDR1 SGHAT and CDR2 FQNNGV. The CDR3 length is 14 residues. The receptor was derived from a woman in her 30s in good health and CMV-seropositive. Sequenced input: PBMCs. The V gene is TRBV11-2, the J gene TRBJ2-1; D may be TRBD2 (5 bases). The CDR3, as DNA: TGTGCCAGCAGCTTGGACCGGGACTACAATGAGCAGTTCTTC. As protein: CASSLDRDYNEQFF.